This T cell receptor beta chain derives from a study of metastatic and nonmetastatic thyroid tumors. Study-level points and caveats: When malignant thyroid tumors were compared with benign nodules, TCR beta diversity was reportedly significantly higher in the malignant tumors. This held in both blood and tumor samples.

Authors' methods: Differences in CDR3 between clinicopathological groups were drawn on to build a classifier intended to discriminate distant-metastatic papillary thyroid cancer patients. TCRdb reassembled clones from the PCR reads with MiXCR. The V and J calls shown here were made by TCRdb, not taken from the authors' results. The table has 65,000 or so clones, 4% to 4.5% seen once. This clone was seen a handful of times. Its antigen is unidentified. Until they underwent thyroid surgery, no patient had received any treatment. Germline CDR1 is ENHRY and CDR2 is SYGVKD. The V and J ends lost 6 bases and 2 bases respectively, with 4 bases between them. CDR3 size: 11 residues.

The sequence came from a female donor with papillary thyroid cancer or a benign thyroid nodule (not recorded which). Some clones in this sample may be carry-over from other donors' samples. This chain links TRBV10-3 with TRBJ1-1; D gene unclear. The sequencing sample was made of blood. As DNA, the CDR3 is TGTGCCATCAGGGACAACACTGAAGCTTTCTTT. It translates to CAIRDNTEAFF.